This TCR beta chain was recorded in a study of blood T cell repertoires in COVID-19. This CDR3 has 14 residues. Germline V lookup: CDR1 SGHTA, CDR2 FQGNSA. J lost 4 bases, V lost 5 bases, and 2 bases had no gene match. Assay: immunoSEQ multiplex PCR; the TCRdb copy retains only in-frame clones and omits some. The profile shows about 210,000 clones, around 86% of them singletons. Specimen: PBMCs or T cells enriched from blood (not recorded which). The chain joins TRBV7-2 to TRBJ2-7; 13 nucleotides match TRBD2. The TCR originated in a woman aged 45-65 years with acute COVID-19. The CDR3 loop is CASSALAGGYEQYF. CDR3 bases: TGTGCCAGCAGCGCACTAGCGGGAGGGTACGAGCAGTACTTC.